The 17 T cell receptor beta chains presented below share a single source sample, sequenced in a study of blood T cells in healthy people across ages (dated by TCRdb to between 2014 and 2017). The library was obtained by 5' RACE. TCRdb shows the sequencer as Illumina HiSeq 2500. The second PCR ran for about 6 to 12 cycles and used a J-beta primer mix along with a sample-barcoded 5' primer. TCRdb redid the processing of the public reads, applying fastp at Q25 and MiXCR, and retained in-frame beta chains. Each CDR3 protein appears once, grouped with its most common genes and DNA. Across this sample there are 800,000 to 1,000,000 distinct CDR3 sequences, with under 50% seen only once. Of the sample, 13% falls within the top ten clones. Sequencing was carried out using blood. The receptor set was obtained from a man younger than 45 in good health.

The chain couples TRBV29-1 to TRBJ2-5, with D unclear. CDR1 is SQVTM and CDR2 is ANQGSEA in the germline V gene. V was cut by 3 bases and J by 1 base, with 6 bases left in between. The CDR3 is made up of 12 amino acids. This CDR3 is CSVDVVQETQYF. The CDR3 DNA follows: TGCAGCGTTGACGTGGTCCAAGAGACCCAGTACTTC.

The chain joins TRBV12-3 or TRBV12-4 to TRBJ2-7; no clear D gene. The CDR3 has 14 residues. Trimming shortened V by 8 bases and J by 2 bases, and 16 bases separated the two germline ends. The CDR3 DNA is TGTGCCAGCCGTGAAACAGCCAACCCCTACGAGCAGTACTTC. Protein product: CASRETANPYEQYF.

Of note for this clonotype: Possible read error: a much larger clone is one base away. CDR3 residues: CASSLVAGVGEQFF. CDR3 DNA sequence: TGTGCCAGCAGCTTGGTAGCTGGGGTCGGTGAGCAGTTCTTC. The rearrangement uses TRBV5-6 and TRBJ2-1; D call uncertain. V was shortened by 0 bases and J by 9 bases, with 13 bases between the two germline ends. This CDR3 spans 14 amino acids. The germline gives CDR1 SGHDT, CDR2 YYEEEE.

The V and J genes are TRBV24-1 and TRBJ2-1; D is unresolved. The germline CDR1 and CDR2 sequences are KGHDR and SFDVKD. Trimming removed 3 bases from V and 4 bases from J, with 18 bases in between. The CDR3 loop spans 17 amino acids. CDR3 nucleotide sequence: TGTGCCACCAGTGATGGTCCGGGCAACGACTTGTACAATGAGCAGTTCTTC. Amino acid sequence: CATSDGPGNDLYNEQFF.

This clonotype was seen at least ten times. The chain links TRBV4-2 to TRBJ2-7; the match to TRBD1 covers 9 bases. V shed 0 bases, J shed 5 bases, and the junction held 5 bases outside the gene matches. The CDR3 is made up of 15 amino acids. Germline loops: CDR1 LGHNA, CDR2 YNFKEQ. The CDR3 sequence: CASSQEIRTGDEQYF. The CDR3 nucleotides are TGTGCCAGCAGCCAAGAAATCCGGACAGGGGACGAGCAGTACTTC.

The chain recombines TRBV4-1 with TRBJ2-1, with TRBD2 matching over 12 bases. The trim removed 7 bases at V and 13 bases at J, leaving 8 bases unmatched. Germline V gene lookup returns CDR1 MGHRA and CDR2 YSYEKL. The CDR3 is 13 residues long. The CDR3 nucleotides are TGCGCCAGCACTAGCGGGGGGGCAGAGACCCAGTTCTTC. This codes for CASTSGGAETQFF.

The chain employs TRBV12-3 or TRBV12-4 and TRBJ1-5; D remains ambiguous. V lost 8 bases, J lost 4 bases, and 9 bases lay in between. This CDR3 spans 12 amino acids. The CDR3, as DNA: TGTGCCAGCCAATTAACAAATCAGCCCCAGCATTTT. This sequence encodes CASQLTNQPQHF.

The table lists this clonotype with a count of one. This chain joins TRBV2 and TRBJ1-2; 10 positions agree with TRBD1. The CDR3 is made up of 13 amino acids. Germline V gives CDR1 SNHLY, CDR2 FYNNEI. With 7 bases clipped from V and 6 bases from J, the junction kept 5 bases outside the gene matches. For the CDR3, the DNA is TGTGCCAGCAACTCCGGACAGGGGGATGGCTACACCTTC. This gives the protein CASNSGQGDGYTF.

This chain uses TRBV4-3 with TRBJ2-1; D call uncertain. The CDR3 is made up of 16 amino acids. Germline values: CDR1 LGHNA, CDR2 YSLEER. V was pared by 5 bases and J by 8 bases, with 22 bases between. CDR3 protein: CASSTRGLHGWYEQFF. The CDR3, as DNA: TGCGCCAGCAGCACGCGAGGCCTGCACGGGTGGTATGAGCAGTTCTTC.

This clonotype was counted a few times. The chain has TRBV6-5 and TRBJ2-2; D assignment may be TRBD1 or TRBD2 (5 bases each). The V and J ends lost 6 bases and 6 bases respectively, with 14 bases between them. The CDR3 runs 14 residues. Germline CDR1 reads MNHEY; CDR2 reads SVGAGI. CDR3 DNA: TGTGCCAGCAGCAGGGTCGGGAATGCCGGGGAGCTGTTTTTT. This encodes CASSRVGNAGELFF.

The V call is TRBV28, the J call TRBJ2-3; D is uncertain. The CDR3 length is 14 residues. V lost 4 bases to trimming and J lost 6 bases, with 14 bases between them. The germline gives CDR1 MDHEN, CDR2 SYDVKM. The CDR3 DNA reads TGTGCCAGCAGTTCCCCGGCGCTGGGGGATACGCAGTATTTT. The encoded protein is CASSSPALGDTQYF.

This clonotype has a handful of counts. The chain uses TRBV7-9 and TRBJ2-7; D not certain. There are 14 residues in the CDR3. Per the germline V gene, CDR1 is SEHNR and CDR2 is FQNEAQ (reference sequence). V lost 0 bases and J lost 1, with 7 bases in between. CDR3 coding DNA: TGTGCCAGCAGCTTAGCATCCTTTTCCTACGAGCAGTACTTC. Residues: CASSLASFSYEQYF.

J is TRBJ2-7 and V is TRBV30; D not certain. V gave up 1 base and J gave up 0 bases, with 10 bases separating them. The CDR3 spans 14 residues. Looked up from germline, CDR1 is GTSNPN and CDR2 is SVGIG (reference sequence). CDR3 nucleotides: TGTGCCTGGAGTGAAGGATCAGGCTCCTACGAGCAGTACTTC. Translated, it gives CAWSEGSGSYEQYF.

In its sample, this clonotype was seen a few times. The rearrangement joins TRBV20-1 to TRBJ2-3; tentatively, D is TRBD2 (6 bases). The germline CDR1 and CDR2 sequences are DFQATT and SNEGSKA (reference sequence). The CDR3 contains 15 residues. V lost 6 bases, J lost 2 bases, and 18 bases lay in between. DNA of the CDR3: TGCAGTGCCCGGTGGTCGGGACTTAACACAGATACGCAGTATTTT. This gives the protein CSARWSGLNTDTQYF.

The rearrangement links TRBV20-1 to TRBJ1-2; D gene ambiguous. This CDR3 is built from 13 residues. CDR1 and CDR2 from the germline V gene are DFQATT and SNEGSKA (reference sequence). The CDR3 spells CTLRAGDNYGYTF. The CDR3 DNA reads as TGCACCTTGAGGGCAGGAGATAACTATGGCTACACCTTC.

The chain couples TRBV6-5 to TRBJ2-1; the D gene could be TRBD1 or TRBD2 (6 bases each). This CDR3 region has 14 residues. Germline V gene sequence: CDR1 MNHEY, CDR2 SVGAGI. The germline V and J ends were trimmed by 2 bases and 5 bases, with 10 bases remaining between them. For the CDR3, the DNA is TGTGCCAGCAGTTACAAGGGGGGACACAATGAGCAGTTCTTC. It codes for CASSYKGGHNEQFF.

The genes are TRBV20-1 and TRBJ2-4, with D possibly TRBD2 on 5 matching bases. The V and J ends lost 4 bases and 8 bases respectively, with 27 bases between them. There are 17 residues in the CDR3. CDR1 is DFQATT, CDR2 SNEGSKA, per germline (reference sequence). The CDR3 nucleotides read TGCAGTGCTAACGGGCAGGACCGTTACCCAAAAGCGGACATTCAGTACTTC. Its translation is CSANGQDRYPKADIQYF.